This T cell receptor (beta chain) emerged from a study of pediatric ulcerative colitis. Points from the study as a whole: Repertoires came from total lymphocyte DNA, not specific subsets. Compared with controls, ulcerative colitis showed greater blood-rectum clone sharing.

This clone came up once. No antigen is known for it. V was cut by 8 bases and J by 4 bases, with 12 bases left in between. This CDR3 region has 12 residues. Germline CDR1 is SQVTM and CDR2 is ANQGSEA. TCRdb's table, derived via immunoSEQ multiplex PCR, lists solely in-frame clones and lacks some. The sample has more than 50,000 clones; over 80% are singletons. This chain uses TRBV29-1 with TRBJ2-1; D tentatively fits TRBD1 or TRBD2 (7 bases each). What was sequenced was blood. This receptor was identified in a boy between 10 and 17 years old who was a control in a study of pediatric ulcerative colitis. CDR3 residues: CSWEGQYNEQFF. CDR3 coding DNA: TGCAGCTGGGAGGGACAGTACAATGAGCAGTTCTTC.